The 26 T cell receptor beta chains reported below all come from one sample, sequenced in a study of T cell clonotyping in hematopoietic cell transplantation. Data came from immunoSEQ multiplex PCR; TCRdb stores just in-frame clones and leaves some out. The sample has 2,500 to 3,000 clones; 70% to 85% are singletons. The input for sequencing was peripheral blood mononuclear cells, taken 30 days after allogeneic stem cell transplant. The receptors stem from a male patient between 60 and 69 years old who had an allogeneic stem cell transplant, so T cells may come from the graft donor. Some clones in this sample may be carry-over from other donors' samples.

This sequence joins TRBV7-2 and TRBJ2-2; D unresolved. Per the germline V gene, CDR1 is SGHTA and CDR2 is FQGNSA. The CDR3 is made up of 12 amino acids. V was clipped by 1 base and J by 6 bases, with 3 bases between them. The DNA of the CDR3 is TGTGCCAGCAGCTTAGGATCCGGGGAGCTGTTTTTT. It yields the protein CASSLGSGELFF.

V gene TRBV30 combines with J gene TRBJ2-7; D is uncertain. Germline assignment: CDR1 GTSNPN and CDR2 SVGIG (reference sequence). The CDR3 has 14 amino acids. Between the trimmed V and J ends, which lost 3 bases and 3 bases, there was a span of 15 bases. For the CDR3, the DNA is TGTGCCTGGAGCGATACGTCGACGGGCTACGAGCAGTACTTC. It translates to CAWSDTSTGYEQYF.

This clone has only a few counts. The chain recombines TRBV9 with TRBJ2-7; D may be TRBD2 (6 bases). This CDR3 is 12 amino acids long. V was cut by 7 bases and J by 0 bases, with 8 bases left in between. CDR1 SGDLS and CDR2 YYNGEE come from the germline V gene. The CDR3 nucleotides are TGTGCCAGCGGGCGGGACTCCTACGAGCAGTACTTC. It is translated as CASGRDSYEQYF.

DNA of the CDR3: TGTGCCTTGACTAGCGGGGAAGATACGCAGTATTTT. As protein: CALTSGEDTQYF. The chain has TRBV30 and TRBJ2-3, with TRBD2 matching 11 bases. This CDR3 is 12 amino acids long. After removal of 7 bases from V and 5 bases from J, the junction contained 2 bases not matched to a gene. In germline, CDR1 is GTSNPN, CDR2 SVGIG (reference sequence). Looking up the rest from reference TRBV30 and TRBJ2-3 gives the full variable domain: SQTIHQWPATLVQPVGSPLSLECTVEGTSNPNLYWYRQAAGRGLQLLFYSVGIGQISSEVPQNLSASRPQDRQFILSSKKLLLSDSGFYLCALTSGEDTQYFGPGTRLTVL.

The chain employs TRBV5-1 and TRBJ2-5, with no clear D. V lost 0 bases and J lost 5, with 11 bases in between. This CDR3 contains 14 residues. In germline, CDR1 is SGHRS, CDR2 YFSETQ. The DNA for the CDR3 is TGCGCCAGCAGCTTGGGTTCGTTAGGGGAGACCCAGTACTTC. This sequence encodes CASSLGSLGETQYF.

The rearrangement uses TRBV29-1 and TRBJ2-2; D ambiguous. Germline V gene sequence: CDR1 SQVTM, CDR2 ANQGSEA. The CDR3 consists of 12 residues. The V gene lost 2 bases and the J gene lost 4 bases, with 5 bases spanning the gap. As DNA, the CDR3 is TGCAGCGTTGAAATCCGCACCGGGGAGCTGTTTTTT. Amino acid sequence: CSVEIRTGELFF.

The chain links TRBV10-1 to TRBJ1-2; D unresolved. The CDR3 is 16 residues long. CDR1 and CDR2 (germline): WNHNN, SYGVQD (reference sequence). Trimming cost V 5 bases and J 4 bases, with 20 bases left between them. CDR3 sequence (DNA): TGCGCCAGCAGTAATACGAAATCGCGAAAGACCTATGGCTACACCTTC. Its protein product is CASSNTKSRKTYGYTF.

CDR3 nucleotide sequence: TGCAGTGAATTGGGGGCGGGCGGCTACACCTTC. This translates into CSELGAGGYTF. This chain uses TRBV20-1 with TRBJ1-2, with a weak D call TRBD1 (6 bases). The V end lost 7 bases, the J end lost 8 bases, and 14 bases lay between the germline ends. The CDR3 loop spans 11 amino acids. Germline V gives CDR1 DFQATT, CDR2 SNEGSKA (reference sequence).

The CDR3 reads CSARDWREAFF. The CDR3 nucleotides are TGCAGTGCTAGAGATTGGAGGGAAGCTTTCTTT. The genes are TRBV20-1 and TRBJ1-1; D is ambiguous. With 0 bases removed from V and 8 bases from J, the gap between germline ends came to 7 bases. This CDR3 spans 11 amino acids. Germline V CDR1 and CDR2: DFQATT, SNEGSKA (reference sequence).

This clone was seen only a few times. This chain joins TRBV7-9 and TRBJ2-1, with D possibly TRBD2 on 5 matching bases. V was clipped by 4 bases and J by 7 bases, with 14 bases between them. Germline loops: CDR1 SEHNR, CDR2 FQNEAQ (reference sequence). The CDR3 loop spans 14 amino acids. The CDR3 is CASSSALGGNEQFF. CDR3 DNA: TGTGCCAGCAGCTCGGCCTTGGGCGGGAATGAGCAGTTCTTC.

This rearrangement joins TRBV7-8 to TRBJ1-3; D remains unclear. V was shortened by 0 bases and J by 0 bases, with 6 bases between the two germline ends. This CDR3 region has 15 residues. Germline V gives CDR1 SGHVS, CDR2 FQNEAQ. The CDR3 protein is CASSLAWGSGNTIYF. CDR3 sequence (DNA): TGTGCCAGCAGCTTAGCGTGGGGCTCTGGAAACACCATATATTTT.

The gene calls are TRBV5-1 and TRBJ1-2, with 7 bases fitting TRBD1. Germline V gene sequence: CDR1 SGHRS, CDR2 YFSETQ. Germline trimming cut 3 bases from V and 8 bases from J; bases unmatched to any gene: 10. The CDR3 is 14 residues long. The CDR3 loop is CASSSGQGVGGYTF. Here the CDR3 DNA reads TGCGCCAGCAGCTCCGGCCAGGGGGTCGGCGGCTACACCTTC. Together with reference TRBV5-1 and TRBJ1-2, the CDR3 gives the full variable domain: KAGVTQTPRYLIKTRGQQVTLSCSPISGHRSVSWYQQTPGQGLQFLFEYFSETQRNKGNFPGRFSGRQFSNSRSEMNVSTLELGDSALYLCASSSGQGVGGYTFGSGTRLTVV.

The gene calls are TRBV6-5 and TRBJ2-4, with unresolved D. Germline CDR1 reads MNHEY; CDR2 reads SVGAGI. The V end was cut by 10 bases, the J end by 6 bases, with 16 bases between. The length of the CDR3 is 13 residues. The CDR3 protein is CATRVGGRNIQYF. The DNA for the CDR3 is TGTGCCACCCGGGTAGGCGGTAGAAACATTCAGTACTTC.

Worth noting for this clone: This CDR3 is also generated by other DNA sequences in the sample. The genes are TRBV4-3 and TRBJ1-1; no clear D gene. Germline CDR1 and CDR2: LGHNA and YSLEER. There are 13 residues in the CDR3. Trimming removed 1 base at V and 2 bases at J, with 5 bases between. CDR3: CASSQAGNTEAFF. The CDR3 DNA follows: TGCGCCAGCAGCCAAGCGGGTAACACTGAAGCTTTCTTT.

The chain links TRBV4-2 to TRBJ1-2; the D is unclear. This CDR3 has 14 amino acids. With 4 bases removed from V and 2 bases from J, the gap between germline ends came to 11 bases. The V gene's germline CDR1 is LGHNA and CDR2 YNFKEQ. In DNA form, the CDR3 reads TGTGCCAGCAGCCCCGGGGTATCGAACTATGGCTACACCTTC. This sequence encodes CASSPGVSNYGYTF.

This clone is large in the sample. This chain joins TRBV4-1 and TRBJ2-5; D uncertain. Germline V gene sequence: CDR1 MGHRA, CDR2 YSYEKL. The CDR3 has 12 residues. Trimming stripped 0 bases from V and 9 bases from J, with 8 bases between. CDR3 coding DNA: TGCGCCAGCAGCCAAGATCATGGGGCCCAGTACTTC. This encodes CASSQDHGAQYF.

V is TRBV18 and J is TRBJ2-7; TRBD2 might be the D (5 bases). The CDR3 sequence is 15 residues long. Germline values: CDR1 KGHSH, CDR2 LQKENI. Trimming stripped 2 bases from V and 1 base from J, with 12 bases between. This chain's CDR3 is CASSPGGGWSYEQYF. DNA of the CDR3: TGTGCCAGCTCACCAGGAGGCGGCTGGTCCTACGAGCAGTACTTC.

The chain combines TRBV27 with TRBJ2-3; 7 bases match TRBD2. Germline V gives CDR1 MNHEY, CDR2 SMNVEV (reference sequence). The CDR3 loop spans 16 amino acids. V shed 5 bases, J shed 3 bases, and the junction held 11 bases outside the gene matches. The CDR3 DNA reads TGTGCCAGCAGTCTCCTGGAGGGCGGGAGTACAGATACGCAGTATTTT. This codes for CASSLLEGGSTDTQYF.

This chain uses TRBV10-3 with TRBJ1-1, with D unresolved. The V gene lost 5 bases and the J gene lost 3 bases, with 10 bases spanning the gap. Germline-derived CDR1 and CDR2 are ENHRY and SYGVKD. The CDR3 runs 13 residues. The CDR3, as DNA: TGTGCCATCAGTTTTGGGGAGGACACTGAAGCTTTCTTT. This translates into CAISFGEDTEAFF.

The chain links TRBV28 to TRBJ1-1; 8 bases are a match to TRBD1. The length of the CDR3 is 14 residues. The germline V gene has CDR1 MDHEN and CDR2 SYDVKM. After removal of 6 bases from V and 5 bases from J, the junction contained 8 bases not matched to a gene. The CDR3 reads CASRRTGGGTEAFF. Written as DNA, the CDR3 is TGTGCCAGCAGGCGTACAGGGGGGGGAACTGAAGCTTTCTTT. Together with reference TRBV28 and TRBJ1-1, the CDR3 gives the full variable domain: DVKVTQSSRYLVKRTGEKVFLECVQDMDHENMFWYRQDPGLGLRLIYFSYDVKMKEKGDIPEGYSVSREKKERFSLILESASTNQTSMYLCASRRTGGGTEAFFGQGTRLTVV.

The rearrangement uses TRBV19 and TRBJ1-1; perhaps TRBD1 as D (5 bases). The CDR3 totals 14 residues. V was clipped by 6 bases and J by 4 bases, with 15 bases between them. CDR1 and CDR2 (germline): LNHDA, SQIVND (reference sequence). DNA of the CDR3: TGTGCCAGTAGCCCTCTTGCACAGGCCACTGAAGCTTTCTTT. This gives the protein CASSPLAQATEAFF.

This clone was seen a handful of times. The CDR3 bases are TGTGCCAGCACCCCCACCCAGGGGAGCACCTACGAGCAGTACTTC. Its translation is CASTPTQGSTYEQYF. The genes are TRBV7-9 and TRBJ2-7; tentative D call: TRBD1 (6 bases). The V gene lost 7 bases and the J gene lost 2 bases, with 18 bases spanning the gap. The germline CDR1 and CDR2 sequences are SEHNR and FQNEAQ (reference sequence). There are 15 residues in the CDR3.

The chain uses TRBV7-6 and TRBJ1-2; tentative D call: TRBD1 (5 bases). Trimming left V 3 bases short and J 4 bases short, with 12 bases between. Germline CDR1 reads SGHVS; CDR2 reads FNYEAQ. The CDR3 consists of 14 residues. Here the CDR3 DNA reads TGTGCCAGCAGCTTTTCTCAGGGACTCTATGGCTACACCTTC. Its translation is CASSFSQGLYGYTF.

The chain uses TRBV7-2 and TRBJ2-7; 9 positions match TRBD1. V shed 1 base and J 5 bases; nucleotides not matched to a gene: 9. Germline values: CDR1 SGHTA, CDR2 FQGNSA. The CDR3 loop spans 16 amino acids. The CDR3 nucleotides read TGTGCCAGCAGCTTAGTCGGGACAGGGTCCTTAAACGAGCAGTACTTC. Its translation is CASSLVGTGSLNEQYF.

This rearrangement joins TRBV20-1 to TRBJ2-3; D remains ambiguous. Deletions cut 5 bases from V and 6 bases from J, with 9 bases between. This CDR3 contains 11 residues. Germline V lookup: CDR1 DFQATT, CDR2 SNEGSKA (reference sequence). In DNA form, the CDR3 reads TGCAGTGCTGCCCCCAGGGATACGCAGTATTTT. As protein: CSAAPRDTQYF.

A single count supports this clone. The rearrangement uses TRBV7-2 and TRBJ2-1; TRBD2 matches at 10 bases. V lost 2 bases and J lost 8; bases outside the gene matches: 6. Germline V gives CDR1 SGHTA, CDR2 FQGNSA. The CDR3 totals 15 residues. The CDR3 is CASSLISGRIYEQFF. In nucleotides, the CDR3 is TGTGCCAGCAGCTTAATTAGCGGGAGGATTTATGAGCAGTTCTTC.